This T cell receptor (beta chain) was sequenced during a study of tumor and adjacent non-tumor tissue in lung cancer. Study overall: Patients were aged roughly 30 to 76, fewer than twelve men and 5 women, stage I to III. On average, productive TCRbeta reads reached about 4.17 million per sample. Study conclusions and caveats: Significantly higher TCR diversity was found in tumor than normal lung. Tumor repertoires had a smaller top 100 clone share than normal lung.

Concerning this clonotype itself: Antigen unknown. In this CDR3 the conserved last residue, phenylalanine or tryptophan, is missing, so a read error is likely.

TCRbeta libraries were built with three rounds of nested PCR, modified from ARM-PCR. Using its own MiXCR run on the multiplex PCR reads, TCRdb lists one record per CDR3 protein. Among some 70,000 distinct CDR3 sequences, 55% to 70% were seen once, and the ten largest hold around 30%. No cell sorting was done before RNA was extracted from the tissue. Distant lung tissue was collected more than 3 cm away from the tumor edge. The germline gives CDR1 SGHAT, CDR2 FQNNGV. The CDR3 spans 13 residues. The TCR was taken from a woman between 45 and 60 years old with non-small cell lung cancer. The V and J genes are TRBV11-2 and TRBJ2-3; 7 bases line up with TRBD1. The source material was distant non-tumor lung tissue. This chain's CDR3 is CASSLKGGQMQYS. The DNA for the CDR3 is TGTGCAAGCAGCTTGAAAGGGGGACAGATGCAGTATTCT.